This passage covers 8 T cell receptor beta chains from one sample sequenced in a study of spatial heterogeneity in lung cancer. Time point reported: blood at routine non-recurrence follow-up after resection. In each case, whole RNA from tumor, nontumor lung or frozen PBMC was sequenced unsorted. TCRdb reprocessed the 5' RACE reads via MiXCR and lists one record per CDR3 protein. The sample records roughly 120,000 distinct CDR3 sequences, approximately 12% being singletons. Material: PBMCs, obtained at follow-up. All receptors derive from a male donor with early-stage non-small cell lung cancer.

This clonotype appeared a few times. The V gene is TRBV24-1, the J gene TRBJ2-3; 10 positions match TRBD1. This CDR3 comprises 16 residues. Trimming at V came to 4 bases and at J to 3 bases, leaving 6 bases not matched to a gene. Germline CDR1 KGHDR, CDR2 SFDVKD. The CDR3 here is CATSDPQGQGTDTQYF. DNA for the CDR3: TGTGCCACCAGTGACCCCCAGGGACAGGGGACAGATACGCAGTATTTT.

The chain employs TRBV21-1 and TRBJ2-7; TRBD2 is the table's D call and was not checked against the DNA. TRBV21-1 has pseudogene status. CDR3 size: 18 residues. The CDR3 nucleotides read TGTGCCAGCAGCAAAGCTACTAGCGGGGGGGTCAGCTCCTACGAGCAGTACTTC. Translated: CASSKATSGGVSSYEQYF.

This chain uses TRBV2 with TRBJ2-7; D gene unclear. Germline V gene data show CDR1 as SNHLY and CDR2 as FYNNEI. The CDR3 is 12 amino acids. Trimming cost V 4 bases and J 0 bases, with 4 bases left between them. The CDR3 region is CASSGSSYEQYF. Written as DNA, the CDR3 is TGTGCCAGCAGTGGGAGCTCCTACGAGCAGTACTTC.

Ten or more counts support this clonotype. The chain combines TRBV29-1 with TRBJ2-1, with TRBD2 identical over 8 bases. The CDR3 spans 14 residues. The V gene end was trimmed by 3 bases and the J gene end by 5 bases; junction bases not matched to a gene: 6. CDR1 and CDR2 from the germline V gene are SQVTM and ANQGSEA. CDR3 DNA sequence: TGCAGCGTTGAGACGGGGGGGCTGGACAATGAGCAGTTCTTC. Its protein product is CSVETGGLDNEQFF.

This clonotype was seen repeatedly, ten times or more. CDR3 bases: TGTGCCAGCAGTTTAAGTTTACAGGCTCGGCCCCAGCATTTT. This encodes CASSLSLQARPQHF. The chain joins TRBV28 to TRBJ1-5; possibly TRBD1 for D (5 bases). CDR3 length: 14 amino acids. The V end lost 2 bases, the J end lost 9 bases, and 14 bases lay between the germline ends. CDR1 is MDHEN and CDR2 is SYDVKM in the germline V gene.

This clonotype has just a few counts. The rearrangement links TRBV13 to TRBJ1-5, with D perhaps matching TRBD1 (5 bases). The germline V gene has CDR1 PRHDT and CDR2 FYEKMQ (reference sequence). The CDR3 runs 15 residues. The V and J ends lost 3 bases and 4 bases respectively, with 13 bases between them. CDR3 sequence: CASSLGLGENQPQHF. Written as DNA, the CDR3 is TGTGCCAGCAGCTTGGGACTGGGAGAAAATCAGCCCCAGCATTTT.

There are a few counts of this clonotype. V usage is TRBV19 and J usage is TRBJ2-3, with D maybe TRBD2 (5 bases). With 6 bases removed from V and 8 bases from J, the gap between germline ends came to 18 bases. This CDR3 region has 14 residues. Germline V gives CDR1 LNHDA, CDR2 SQIVND (reference sequence). As DNA, the CDR3 is TGTGCCAGTAGCAAAGGACTGGTAGATGGTACGCAGTATTTT. Amino acid sequence: CASSKGLVDGTQYF.

This clonotype was counted at least ten times. This chain connects TRBV6-6 to TRBJ2-3, with D unresolved. The CDR3 runs 12 residues. V lost 6 bases and J lost 0, with 4 bases in between. The germline V gene encodes CDR1 MNHNY and CDR2 SVGAGI (reference sequence). The CDR3 sequence is CASRPSTDTQYF. The DNA of the CDR3 is TGTGCCAGCAGACCGAGCACAGATACGCAGTATTTT.